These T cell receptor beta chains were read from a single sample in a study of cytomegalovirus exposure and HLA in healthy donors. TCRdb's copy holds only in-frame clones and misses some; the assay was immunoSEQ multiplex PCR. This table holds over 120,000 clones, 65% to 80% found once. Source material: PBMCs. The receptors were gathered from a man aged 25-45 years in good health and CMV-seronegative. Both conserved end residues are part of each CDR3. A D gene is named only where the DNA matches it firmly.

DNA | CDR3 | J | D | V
TGCAGCGTGGGGACAGGGGGGGATGAGCAGTTCTTC | CSVGTGGDEQFF | TRBJ2-1 | TRBD1 | TRBV29-1
TGTGCCAGCAGTACTAGCGCTACGTACAATGAGCAGTTCTTC | CASSTSATYNEQFF | TRBJ2-1 | TRBD2 | TRBV28
TGTGCCAGCAGCTTGACTAGCGGCACAGATACGCAGTATTTT | CASSLTSGTDTQYF | TRBJ2-3 | TRBD2 | TRBV11-1
TGTGCCAGTAGTACGGACAGGGGTAGATTCATTCAGTACTTC | CASSTDRGRFIQYF | TRBJ2-4 | TRBD1 | TRBV19
TGTGCCAGTACTCGGGACAGGGGATACTATGGCTACACCTTC | CASTRDRGYYGYTF | TRBJ1-2 | TRBD1 | TRBV19
TGCGCCAGCAGCCGCTCCAGACAGGGGGCCTCCGATGAGCAGTTCTTC | CASSRSRQGASDEQFF | TRBJ2-1 | TRBD1 | TRBV5-1
TGTGCCAGCAGCGACCCCCTAGCGGGGGCCCAAGAGACCCAGTACTTC | CASSDPLAGAQETQYF | TRBJ2-5 | TRBD2 | TRBV9
TGTGCCAGCTCACCGGGGAGGCTGCCTTACGAGCAGTACTTC | CASSPGRLPYEQYF | TRBJ2-7 | . | TRBV18
TGTGCCTGGAGGCTAGCGGGGAGGGGGGAGTACTTC | CAWRLAGRGEYF | TRBJ2-7 | TRBD2 | TRBV30
TGTGCCAGCAGCTTAGACTACAGCTCCTCTTCCCAAGAGACCCAGTACTTC | CASSLDYSSSSQETQYF | TRBJ2-5 | . | TRBV11-2
TGTGCCAGCAGTTACCTTCAGGGGGCGGACTATGGCTACACCTTC | CASSYLQGADYGYTF | TRBJ1-2 | TRBD1 | TRBV6-5
TGCGCCAGCACTAGCCCGGAGGGGAACTATGGCTACACCTTC | CASTSPEGNYGYTF | TRBJ1-2 | . | TRBV23-1
TGTGCCAGCAGTTTAAGACTGGGTGCCGGGGAGCTGTTTTTT | CASSLRLGAGELFF | TRBJ2-2 | . | TRBV28
TGTGCTAGTGGTTTCCCCGACAGGCCGGAGGGCTACACCTTC | CASGFPDRPEGYTF | TRBJ1-2 | . | TRBV12-5
TGTGCCAGCAGCTTGATGGGACAGGGAAAAAGCTACGAGCAGTACTTC | CASSLMGQGKSYEQYF | TRBJ2-7 | TRBD1 | TRBV5-4
TGTGCCAGCAGTACCCCTGGAGAAGCCGGGGAGCTGTTTTTT | CASSTPGEAGELFF | TRBJ2-2 | . | TRBV6-5
TGTGCCAGCAGCTATCCGGGACACCCGTATGGCTACACCTTC | CASSYPGHPYGYTF | TRBJ1-2 | . | TRBV7-2
TGTGCCAGCAGAAACAGGGCTGAAGCTTTCTTT | CASRNRAEAFF | TRBJ1-1 | . | TRBV2
TGTGCCATCAGTGAGACTAGCGGGGGGGCCGGCGGGGAGCTGTTTTTT | CAISETSGGAGGELFF | TRBJ2-2 | TRBD2 | TRBV10-3
TGTGCCAGCAGCTTAGACAGCTCCGCTAACTATGGCTACACCTTC | CASSLDSSANYGYTF | TRBJ1-2 | . | TRBV7-2
TGTGCCAGCAGTTTCTGGGGGGATCAGCCCCAGCATTTT | CASSFWGDQPQHF | TRBJ1-5 | . | TRBV28
TGTGCTTGCACGGGCGGGAGGGGGGAGAATCAGCCCCAGCATTTT | CACTGGRGENQPQHF | TRBJ1-5 | . | TRBV6-6
TGTGCCATCAGTGGGGCGGGAGGACCCCCGTACCAAGAGACCCAGTACTTC | CAISGAGGPPYQETQYF | TRBJ2-5 | TRBD2 | TRBV10-3
TGTGCCAGCAGCGAGGACAGGGTTGAGATAAAACTGTTTTTT | CASSEDRVEIKLFF | TRBJ1-4 | TRBD1 | TRBV11-2
TGCGCCAGCAGTCAAATAAGCCACAATGAGCAGTTCTTC | CASSQISHNEQFF | TRBJ2-1 | . | TRBV23-1
TGTGCCAGCAGTGGAAGCGGGAGGACAGGGAACACCGGGGAGCTGTTTTTT | CASSGSGRTGNTGELFF | TRBJ2-2 | TRBD2 | TRBV2
TGTGCCAGCAGCTTTTCCCCCCGGGACACCAATTCACCCCTCCACTTT | CASSFSPRDTNSPLHF | TRBJ1-6 | . | TRBV11-2
TGCGCCAGCCTCGCGTCCCCGTCGGCGGCTGAGCAGTACTTC | CASLASPSAAEQYF | TRBJ2-7 | . | TRBV5-1